Shown below are 31 T cell receptor beta chains from a single sample sequenced in a study of vaccination effects on CD4 cells after COVID-19 (dated by TCRdb to 2021 to 2024). In the ViraFEST assay, PBMC were stimulated with viral peptide pools, and antigen-specific CD4+ T cell clonotypes were then identified by expansion using TCR sequencing. After about 9 days of culture, CD4+ T cells were isolated with the EasySep CD4+ T cell isolation kit. Each participant got two doses of an mRNA SARS-CoV-2 vaccine, either BNT162b2 or mRNA-1273. No antigen has been assigned to these receptors. Libraries were built with the immunoSEQ multiplex PCR assay. This immuneACCESS table, as held by TCRdb, lists in-frame sequences with V and J called but not all clones. Of the missing ones, under half trace to an unresolved V gene in checked studies; the others have no known cause. Present in this sample are tens of thousands of clones, 73% of which were seen just once. Of the sample, 1% to 1.5% is held by the ten largest clones.

Sequences were derived from CD4+ T cells from PBMCs cultured with HCoV-229E spike peptides, sampled after COVID-19 vaccination. The cell subset or site label on this specimen signifies: HCoV-229E spike overlapping peptide pool stimulation. These receptors came from a human donor who received a COVID-19 vaccine.

This sequence joins TRBV7-2 and TRBJ2-2, with 9 bases fitting TRBD2. CDR3 length: 16 amino acids. CDR1 and CDR2 (germline): SGHTA, FQGNSA. V shed 1 base, J shed 5 bases, and the junction held 5 bases outside the gene matches. The CDR3 region is CASSLVAGGRTGELFF. CDR3 DNA sequence: TGTGCCAGCAGCTTAGTGGCGGGGGGGCGTACCGGGGAGCTGTTTTTT. Together with reference TRBV7-2 and TRBJ2-2, the CDR3 gives the full variable domain: GAGVSQSPSNKVTEKGKDVELRCDPISGHTALYWYRQSLGQGLEFLIYFQGNSAPDKSGLPSDRFSAERTGGSVSTLTIQRTQQEDSAVYLCASSLVAGGRTGELFFGEGSRLTVL.

The chain joins TRBV19 to TRBJ1-5, with 7 bases fitting TRBD1. This CDR3 is built from 13 residues. V lost 7 bases and J lost 6; bases outside the gene matches: 6. CDR1 and CDR2 from the germline V gene are LNHDA and SQIVND (reference sequence). The CDR3 protein is CASKSGGIQPQHF. The CDR3 DNA sequence: TGTGCCAGTAAATCAGGGGGGATTCAGCCCCAGCATTTT.

The chain recombines TRBV28 with TRBJ1-4; D is possibly TRBD1 (5 bases). Looked up from germline, CDR1 is MDHEN and CDR2 is SYDVKM. Trimming stripped 4 bases from V and 7 bases from J, with 16 bases between. This CDR3 spans 15 amino acids. The DNA for the CDR3 is TGTGCCAGCAGTTCCCCTACAGGAGATGGTGAAAAACTGTTTTTT. The encoded protein is CASSSPTGDGEKLFF.

This rearrangement joins TRBV6-2 or TRBV6-3 to TRBJ1-1; possibly TRBD1 for D (5 bases). Germline V gene data show CDR1 as MNHEY and CDR2 as SVGEGT. The CDR3 extends over 13 amino acids. The V end lost 4 bases, the J end lost 2 bases, and 8 bases lay between the germline ends. The CDR3 DNA sequence: TGTGCCAGCAGTTCAGGGATAAACACTGAAGCTTTCTTT. Its translation: CASSSGINTEAFF.

The chain uses TRBV18 and TRBJ1-5; tentatively, D is TRBD1 (5 bases). The CDR3 spans 13 residues. V was cut by 6 bases and J by 5 bases, with 11 bases left in between. CDR1 is KGHSH and CDR2 is LQKENI in the germline V gene. The CDR3 here is CASSEDRYQPQHF. CDR3 bases: TGTGCCAGCTCTGAAGACAGATATCAGCCCCAGCATTTT.

V usage is TRBV9 and J usage is TRBJ2-5; 12 nucleotides agree with TRBD2. V shed 3 bases, J shed 5 bases, and the junction held 2 bases outside the gene matches. The CDR3 covers 14 residues. The germline gives CDR1 SGDLS, CDR2 YYNGEE. The chain's CDR3 is CASSAGLAGETQYF. The CDR3 nucleotides are TGTGCCAGCAGCGCAGGACTAGCGGGGGAGACCCAGTACTTC.

This clone was counted only a few times. This chain connects TRBV5-6 to TRBJ1-3; D is undetermined. The length of the CDR3 is 14 residues. Trimming cost V 0 bases and J 1 base, with 5 bases left between them. CDR1 is SGHDT, CDR2 YYEEEE, per germline. CDR3 region: CASSLGGSGNTIYF. The DNA of the CDR3 is TGTGCCAGCAGCTTGGGTGGTTCTGGAAACACCATATATTTT.

This clone was seen once. The CDR3 DNA reads as TGTGCCAGCAGTCACAGGGGGCGAAACACCATATATTTT. Its translation: CASSHRGRNTIYF. The V and J genes are TRBV6-5 and TRBJ1-3; 9 nucleotides agree with TRBD1. Germline CDR1 is MNHEY and CDR2 is SVGAGI. J lost 5 bases, V lost 5 bases, and 1 base had no gene match. This CDR3 is 13 amino acids long.

The chain combines TRBV5-8 with TRBJ2-1; the match to TRBD2 covers 8 bases. The CDR3 length is 17 residues. Germline assignment: CDR1 SGHTS and CDR2 YDEGEE. The trim removed 2 bases at V and 4 bases at J, leaving 11 bases unmatched. The CDR3 region is CASSLTPGGGFYNEQFF. The CDR3, as DNA: TGTGCCAGCAGCTTAACCCCGGGCGGGGGGTTTTACAATGAGCAGTTCTTC.

The chain has TRBV10-1 and TRBJ2-1; no clear D gene. With 2 bases removed from V and 5 bases from J, the gap between germline ends came to 13 bases. The germline CDR1 and CDR2 sequences are WNHNN and SYGVQD (reference sequence). CDR3 length: 15 amino acids. This CDR3 reads CASSEMSAGHNEQFF. The DNA for the CDR3 is TGCGCCAGCAGTGAGATGTCGGCAGGCCACAATGAGCAGTTCTTC.

The chain is built from TRBV14 and TRBJ1-3; no reliable D call. Germline CDR1 and CDR2: SGHDN and FVKESK. The V and J ends lost 3 bases and 3 bases respectively, with 18 bases between them. The CDR3 is made up of 17 amino acids. CDR3 coding DNA: TGTGCCAGCAGCCAGAGCCAGGCCAGGACGGGTGGAAACACCATATATTTT. Residues: CASSQSQARTGGNTIYF.

V and J are TRBV5-1 and TRBJ2-2; TRBD1 might be the D (6 bases). Germline loops: CDR1 SGHRS, CDR2 YFSETQ. This CDR3 comprises 15 residues. V was clipped by 4 bases and J by 0 bases, with 10 bases between them. The CDR3 DNA reads TGCGCCAGCAGCAATACAGGGACGAACACCGGGGAGCTGTTTTTT. Its protein product is CASSNTGTNTGELFF.

The CDR3 nucleotides are TGTGCCAGTACCCGGCAGCTCGACACTGAAGCTTTCTTT. It codes for CASTRQLDTEAFF. The chain is built from TRBV19 and TRBJ1-1; no firm D call. Germline values: CDR1 LNHDA, CDR2 SQIVND (reference sequence). The V and J ends lost 7 bases and 3 bases respectively, with 12 bases between them. There are 13 residues in the CDR3.

This chain links TRBV20-1 with TRBJ2-5; D call uncertain. The CDR3 spans 10 residues. V was clipped by 5 bases and J by 7 bases, with 8 bases between them. Germline assignment: CDR1 DFQATT and CDR2 SNEGSKA (reference sequence). CDR3 sequence (DNA): TGCAGTGCTCTACTGGGGACCCAGTACTTC. It is translated as CSALLGTQYF.

This clone came up a few times. The CDR3 DNA reads as TGCGCCAGCAGCCAAAAGGGAGTAGACACCGGGGAGCTGTTTTTT. Its protein is CASSQKGVDTGELFF. The chain is built from TRBV4-3 and TRBJ2-2, with D possibly TRBD2 on 5 matching bases. Germline V CDR1 and CDR2: LGHNA, YSLEER. This CDR3 comprises 15 residues. The V end lost 2 bases, the J end lost 3 bases, and 10 bases lay between the germline ends.

The chain has TRBV3-1 (or the pseudogene TRBV3-2) and TRBJ1-2, with TRBD1 matching 7 bases. Germline V gives CDR1 LGHDT, CDR2 YNNKEL (reference sequence). The CDR3 contains 16 residues. V lost 4 bases and J lost 3; bases outside the gene matches: 11. As DNA, the CDR3 is TGTGCCAGCAGCCGCAAGACAGGGATTGTCGACTATGGCTACACCTTC. The encoded protein is CASSRKTGIVDYGYTF.

CDR3 nucleotide sequence: TGCGCCAGCAGCCGGGACAGCAACACTGAAGCTTTCTTT. It encodes CASSRDSNTEAFF. The chain employs TRBV5-1 and TRBJ1-1, with 7 bases matching TRBD1. V lost 4 bases, J lost 2 bases, and 2 bases stayed unmatched. Germline V gives CDR1 SGHRS, CDR2 YFSETQ. CDR3 size: 13 residues. Using reference TRBV5-1 and TRBJ1-1 for the parts outside the CDR3, the full variable domain is KAGVTQTPRYLIKTRGQQVTLSCSPISGHRSVSWYQQTPGQGLQFLFEYFSETQRNKGNFPGRFSGRQFSNSRSEMNVSTLELGDSALYLCASSRDSNTEAFFGQGTRLTVV.

This chain uses TRBV30 with TRBJ2-6; D gene unclear. CDR1 and CDR2 (germline): GTSNPN, SVGIG (reference sequence). This CDR3 has 13 residues. Trimming left V 5 bases short and J 1 base short, with 6 bases between. CDR3: CAWGNSGANVLTF. The CDR3 region has the DNA TGTGCCTGGGGAAATTCTGGGGCCAACGTCCTGACTTTC.

The chain couples TRBV5-6 to TRBJ1-6; D is unresolved. CDR1 and CDR2 (germline): SGHDT, YYEEEE. The CDR3 spans 17 residues. V was clipped by 5 bases and J by 0 bases, with 15 bases between them. This chain's CDR3 is CASSRLSRSSYNSPLHF. The CDR3 DNA follows: TGTGCCAGCAGTCGACTGAGTAGGAGCTCCTATAATTCACCCCTCCACTTT.

The chain combines TRBV6-1 with TRBJ2-3; TRBD1 is a possible D gene (5 bases). The germline V gene encodes CDR1 MNHNS and CDR2 SASEGT. This CDR3 region has 13 residues. Trimming took off 3 bases at V and 8 bases at J, with 12 bases between the two ends. The CDR3: CASSDSRVSTQYF. CDR3 coding DNA: TGTGCCAGCAGTGATTCCAGGGTGTCTACGCAGTATTTT.

V and J are TRBV7-3 and TRBJ1-2; D gene uncertain. From germline, CDR1 is SGHTA and CDR2 FQGTGA. Trimming took off 1 base at V and 4 bases at J, with 7 bases between the two ends. This CDR3 comprises 13 residues. The CDR3 region has the DNA TGTGCCAGCAGCTTAAGGGGAGGCTATGGCTACACCTTC. It codes for CASSLRGGYGYTF.

The chain carries TRBV11-2 and TRBJ2-5; tentative D call: TRBD2 (6 bases). The CDR3 has 13 residues. The germline V gene encodes CDR1 SGHAT and CDR2 FQNNGV. Trimming took off 5 bases at V and 7 bases at J, with 14 bases between the two ends. CDR3 in DNA: TGTGCCAGCAGCCTCCGACTGGGGGGGACCCAGTACTTC. This encodes CASSLRLGGTQYF.

The rearrangement joins TRBV18 to TRBJ1-6; maybe TRBD1 (5 bases). The CDR3 spans 15 residues. Germline CDR1 reads KGHSH; CDR2 reads LQKENI. The ends were cut back, 2 bases at V and 10 bases at J, with 15 bases in the middle. The CDR3: CASSPVWGSDSPLHF. The CDR3 DNA sequence: TGTGCCAGCTCACCAGTTTGGGGGTCGGACTCACCCCTCCACTTT.

Only a few counts were recorded for this clone. The CDR3 loop reads CASSENGLNTDTQYF. In nucleotides, the CDR3 is TGTGCCAGCAGTGAAAACGGACTAAACACAGATACGCAGTATTTT. The V and J genes are TRBV2 and TRBJ2-3, with TRBD2 as a possible D gene (6 bases). The CDR3 has 15 amino acids. Deletions cut 2 bases from V and 2 bases from J, with 11 bases between. Germline values: CDR1 SNHLY, CDR2 FYNNEI.

The V call is TRBV7-2, the J call TRBJ2-4; the D call may be TRBD1 or TRBD2 (5 bases each). V shed 6 bases and J shed 8 bases, with 17 bases lying between them. Germline CDR1 is SGHTA and CDR2 is FQGNSA. The CDR3 runs to 14 residues. The CDR3, as DNA: TGTGCCAGCAGTCCCGGGGCAGGGTGGGACATTCAGTACTTC. Encoded protein: CASSPGAGWDIQYF.

A few counts support this clone. This rearrangement joins TRBV30 to TRBJ1-6; 8 bases are a match to TRBD1. The J segment lost 5 bases and the V segment lost 4 bases, leaving 7 bases of the junction unmatched. The CDR3 loop spans 15 amino acids. In germline, CDR1 is GTSNPN, CDR2 SVGIG (reference sequence). The CDR3 loop reads CAWTPRQGHNSPLHF. The CDR3 DNA follows: TGTGCCTGGACCCCTCGACAGGGGCATAATTCACCCCTCCACTTT.

The chain joins TRBV5-4 to TRBJ1-4, with D possibly matching TRBD1 (5 bases). This CDR3 region has 16 residues. V was pared by 0 bases and J by 5 bases, with 14 bases between. Looked up from germline, CDR1 is SGHNT and CDR2 is YYREEE (reference sequence). The CDR3 DNA follows: TGTGCCAGCAGCTTGGGAGGGACGGCGAGCAATGAAAAACTGTTTTTT. Its protein is CASSLGGTASNEKLFF.

The chain has TRBV9 and TRBJ1-6; no definite D call. Between the trimmed V and J ends, which lost 4 bases and 14 bases, there was a span of 22 bases. Germline V gene data show CDR1 as SGDLS and CDR2 as YYNGEE. CDR3 length equals 15 residues. The CDR3 DNA reads as TGTGCCAGCAGCCCGGACCTTTTGGCGGTGGAGTCCCTCCACTTT. Residues: CASSPDLLAVESLHF.

This clone was picked up a small number of times. The chain links TRBV10-2 to TRBJ2-3, with D perhaps matching TRBD2 (5 bases). Germline V gives CDR1 WSHSY, CDR2 SAAADI. This CDR3 contains 14 residues. V lost 8 bases and J 0 bases, leaving 12 bases between the germline ends. CDR3 sequence: CASRGLASTDTQYF. CDR3 nucleotides: TGCGCCAGCCGCGGGCTGGCTAGCACAGATACGCAGTATTTT.

This clone showed up just once. The V and J genes are TRBV12-5 and TRBJ2-2; 9 bases agree with TRBD1. The CDR3 covers 17 residues. Looked up from germline, CDR1 is LGHNT and CDR2 is FRNRAP. The junction had 8 bases not matched to a gene; V was cut back by 0 bases and J by 6 bases. For the CDR3, the DNA is TGTGCTAGTGGTTTGGTGGTTTGGGACAGGGAAGCCGGGGAGCTGTTTTTT. This codes for CASGLVVWDREAGELFF. Full variable domain (remainder filled in from reference TRBV12-5 and TRBJ2-2): DARVTQTPRHKVTEMGQEVTMRCQPILGHNTVFWYRQTMMQGLELLAYFRNRAPLDDSGMPKDRFSAEMPDATLATLKIQPSEPRDSAVYFCASGLVVWDREAGELFFGEGSRLTVL.

This clone was counted only a few times. The chain combines TRBV29-1 with TRBJ2-7; 16 positions agree with TRBD2. The germline V gene encodes CDR1 SQVTM and CDR2 ANQGSEA. This CDR3 has 16 amino acids. The ends lost 4 bases at V and 7 bases at J; junction bases unmatched: 10. CDR3 loop: CSVAGTSGGDGFEQYV. The CDR3 DNA is TGCAGCGTTGCTGGGACTAGCGGGGGGGATGGGTTTGAGCAGTACGTC.